This TCR beta chain was sequenced in a study of OX40 agonist ivuxolimab in advanced cancers. Assay used: immunoSEQ multiplex PCR; TCRdb lists only in-frame clones, some missing. The sample records 20,000 to 25,000 clones, roughly 80% being singletons. There are 14 residues in the CDR3. The germline V gene encodes CDR1 MNHNS and CDR2 SASEGT. Trimming removed 1 base from V and 10 bases from J, with 11 bases in between. It was autoimmune disease history or systemic immunosuppression that excluded patients. The genes are TRBV6-1 and TRBJ1-6, with a weak D call TRBD1 (5 bases). The TCR comes from an adult with an advanced solid tumor such as melanoma, head and neck, liver or kidney cancer. The sequences come from CD4+ or CD8+ T cells sorted from blood, collected in a trial of the OX40 agonist ivuxolimab. The CDR3 loop is CASSEVGVGSPLHF. The DNA of the CDR3 is TGTGCCAGCAGTGAAGTGGGGGTTGGCTCACCCCTCCACTTT.